Included here is one T cell receptor (beta chain) sequence, with context. Its target is not known. At the DNA level, this CDR3 is encoded by other sequences in the same sample as well. The CD4+ fraction was divided into a CD45RA+ naive subset and a CD45RA-negative memory subset. The CDR3 runs to 14 residues. The germline V gene has CDR1 MDHEN and CDR2 SYDVKM. Trimming removed 5 bases at V and 3 bases at J, with 13 bases between. This sample was taken from a study of shared clonotypes between healthy human individuals. Study information: Each donor had three CD4 naive, three CD4 memory, two CD8 naive and one CD8 memory plate. Findings of the study overall: The authors sampled blood alone, and tissue repertoires likely differ. All-four-donor shared clonotypes had higher generation probabilities than non-shared clonotypes did.

Generated by immunoSEQ multiplex PCR, the TCRdb table keeps only in-frame clones and is missing some. Here the sample spans roughly 2,500,000 clones, 93% being singletons. This sequence was found in a young man in good health. Some clones in this sample may be carry-over from other donors' samples. Sample: naive CD4+ T cells from PBMCs. The subset was: CD45RA+ positively selected. This rearrangement joins TRBV28 to TRBJ1-1; possibly TRBD1 for D (6 bases). This CDR3 is CASSPPRGDTEAFF. CDR3 nucleotide sequence: TGTGCCAGCAGTCCCCCCAGGGGAGACACTGAAGCTTTCTTT.